The source of this T cell receptor beta chain is a study of blood T cell repertoires in COVID-19 (dated by TCRdb to the early 2020s). For the wider study: The collaborator samples originated in the United States, Italy and Spain and spanned the acute and convalescent phases of COVID-19. The prospective study material was composed of cDNA or gDNA derived from T cells, B-cell-depleted T cells, or PBMCs. Subjects who had been exposed to COVID-19, were actively infected with it, or had recovered from it provided the deeply sampled blood TCRbeta repertoires that made up the dataset. The repertoires were released in a freely available public database intended as a resource for research on the immune response to SARS-CoV-2. The samples were drawn from the first 160 participants of the ongoing ImmuneRACE study and from 1,254 subjects provided by 6 global collaborators. The sample metadata nearly always contained a de-identified subject ID, COVID-19 status, age in years and sex. Where HLA class I and class II types were available, the types were taken from metadata supplied by the sample provider, not from assay-based typing.

What the work shows at the level of the full study, not this receptor alone: Clinical and demographic metadata were provided uncurated, with the amount varying by source and participant.

For this clone: Its antigen is currently not known. No qualities accompany the bases; no much larger clone lies one base away.

At one collaborating source in Seattle, patients were enrolled during active infection and were followed longitudinally through the course of disease. Each collaborating institution followed its own protocols to collect whole blood in K2EDTA tubes. Collaborator samples were shipped for TCRbeta analysis as frozen whole blood, isolated PBMCs, or DNA extracted from either sample type. TCRbeta CDR3 regions were amplified from genomic DNA using the immunoSEQ Assay, a bias-controlled multiplex PCR. Regarding the original processing steps: Nucleated cell counts per sample were estimated from amplification of reference gene primers within the assay. Sequence reads were collapsed and filtered to measure the absolute abundance of every unique TCRbeta CDR3 rearrangement. For each sample, productive Simpson clonality was calculated by taking the square root of Simpson's diversity index across productive rearrangements. Sourced from immuneACCESS, this table was stored by TCRdb with only in-frame sequences that have V and J called. A share of the clones is absent; for the studies checked, an unresolved V gene accounts for under half, and the remainder has no known explanation. D and trimming come from the DNA, and the V and J calls and clone size come from that table. This sample has nearly 350,000 clones in its table, and approximately 87% of those were observed once. The top ten clonotypes cover roughly 6% of the sample.

The sample taken for sequencing was peripheral blood. The clonotype comes from a woman aged 45-65 years with COVID-19, enrolled during active disease.

The DNA sequence is given as TGTGCCAGCAGCTTAGAGGGGCAGGGGTTTACCTACGAGCAGTACTTC. This is translated as CASSLEGQGFTYEQYF. The chain is assembled from TRBV7-9 and TRBJ2-7; TRBD1 is possibly the D segment (6 matching bases). The CDR3 sequence holds 16 residues, the cysteine and phenylalanine included. CDR3 DNA only is kept here, 48 bases in frame from base 1. From the germline V gene (reference sequence), CDR1 is SEHNR and CDR2 is FQNEAQ. At the junction V is shortened by 1 base and J by 2 bases, with 15 bases in between.